The subject of this entry is one T cell receptor beta chain. In the study's own analysis: Cell counts per sample came from amplifying reference gene primers. TCRdb's copy holds only in-frame clones and misses some; the assay was immunoSEQ multiplex PCR. D and trimming were read from the DNA, whereas the V and J calls and clone size are those reported in that table. The data contain about 180,000 clones, 70% to 85% of them singletons. This specimen comes from a study of blood T cell repertoires in COVID-19. Study background: The analysed material was cDNA or gDNA that came from T cells, B-cell-depleted T cells, or PBMCs.

The CDR3 length is 13 residues. Germline V CDR1 and CDR2: SGHRS, YFSETQ. V lost 1 base, J lost 2 bases, and 6 bases lay in between. Specimen: peripheral blood. The sequence derives from a human donor in a cohort sampled during active COVID-19. The chain has TRBV5-1 and TRBJ1-1; no clear D. The CDR3 region is CASSLTVNTEAFF. DNA of the CDR3: TGCGCCAGCAGCTTGACAGTAAACACTGAAGCTTTCTTT.